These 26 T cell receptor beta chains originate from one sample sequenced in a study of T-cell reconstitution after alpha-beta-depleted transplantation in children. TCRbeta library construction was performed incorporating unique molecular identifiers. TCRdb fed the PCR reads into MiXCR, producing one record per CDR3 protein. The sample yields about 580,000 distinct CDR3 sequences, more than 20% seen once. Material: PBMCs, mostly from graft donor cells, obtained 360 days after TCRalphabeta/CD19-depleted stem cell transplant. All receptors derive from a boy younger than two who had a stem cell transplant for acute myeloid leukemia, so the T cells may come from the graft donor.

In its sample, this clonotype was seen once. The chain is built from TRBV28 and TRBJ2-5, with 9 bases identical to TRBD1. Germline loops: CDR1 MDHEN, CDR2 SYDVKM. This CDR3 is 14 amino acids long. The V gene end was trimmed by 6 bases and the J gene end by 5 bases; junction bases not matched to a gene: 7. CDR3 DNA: TGTGCCAGCAGGAGAGCCGGGACAGGGGAGACCCAGTACTTC. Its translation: CASRRAGTGETQYF. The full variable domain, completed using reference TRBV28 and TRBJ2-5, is DVKVTQSSRYLVKRTGEKVFLECVQDMDHENMFWYRQDPGLGLRLIYFSYDVKMKEKGDIPEGYSVSREKKERFSLILESASTNQTSMYLCASRRAGTGETQYFGPGTRLLVL.

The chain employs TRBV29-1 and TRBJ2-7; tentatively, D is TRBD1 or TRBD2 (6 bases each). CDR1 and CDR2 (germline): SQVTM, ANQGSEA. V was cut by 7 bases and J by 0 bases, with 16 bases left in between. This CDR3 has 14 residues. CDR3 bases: TGCAGCGCCGCCTGGAGGGGGTCCTCCTACGAGCAGTACTTC. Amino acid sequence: CSAAWRGSSYEQYF.

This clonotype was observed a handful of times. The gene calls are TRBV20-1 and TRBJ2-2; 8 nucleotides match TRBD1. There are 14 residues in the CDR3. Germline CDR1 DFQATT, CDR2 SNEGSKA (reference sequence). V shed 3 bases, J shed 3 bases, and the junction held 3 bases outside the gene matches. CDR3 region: CSASDRGYTGELFF. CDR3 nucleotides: TGCAGTGCTAGTGACAGGGGATACACCGGGGAGCTGTTTTTT.

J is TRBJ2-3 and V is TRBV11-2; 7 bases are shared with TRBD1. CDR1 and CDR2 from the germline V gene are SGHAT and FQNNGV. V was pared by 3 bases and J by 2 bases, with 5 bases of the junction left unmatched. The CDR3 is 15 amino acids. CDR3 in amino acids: CASSFEGANTDTQYF. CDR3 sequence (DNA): TGTGCCAGCAGCTTCGAGGGGGCCAACACAGATACGCAGTATTTT.

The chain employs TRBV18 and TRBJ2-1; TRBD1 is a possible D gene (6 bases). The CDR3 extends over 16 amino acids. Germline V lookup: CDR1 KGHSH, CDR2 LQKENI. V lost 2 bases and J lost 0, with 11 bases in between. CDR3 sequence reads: CASSPGADSSYNEQFF. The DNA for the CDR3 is TGTGCCAGCTCACCAGGGGCGGACAGCTCCTACAATGAGCAGTTCTTC. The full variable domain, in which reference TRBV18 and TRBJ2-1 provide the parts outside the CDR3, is NAGVMQNPRHLVRRRGQEARLRCSPMKGHSHVYWYRQLPEEGLKFMVYLQKENIIDESGMPKERFSAEFPKEGPSILRIQQVVRGDSAAYFCASSPGADSSYNEQFFGPGTRLTVL.

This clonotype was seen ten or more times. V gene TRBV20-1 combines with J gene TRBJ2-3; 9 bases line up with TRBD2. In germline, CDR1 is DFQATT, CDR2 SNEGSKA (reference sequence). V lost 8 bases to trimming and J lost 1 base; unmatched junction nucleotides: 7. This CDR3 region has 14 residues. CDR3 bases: TGCAGTACCGCGCTAGCGGGGCGCACAGATACGCAGTATTTT. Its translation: CSTALAGRTDTQYF.

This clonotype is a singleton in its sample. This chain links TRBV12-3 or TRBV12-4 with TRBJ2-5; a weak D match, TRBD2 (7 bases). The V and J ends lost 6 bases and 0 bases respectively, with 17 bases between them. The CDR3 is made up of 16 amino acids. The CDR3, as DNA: TGTGCCAGCAGCGGGGGGCTAGCGGCACACCAAGAGACCCAGTACTTC. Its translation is CASSGGLAAHQETQYF.

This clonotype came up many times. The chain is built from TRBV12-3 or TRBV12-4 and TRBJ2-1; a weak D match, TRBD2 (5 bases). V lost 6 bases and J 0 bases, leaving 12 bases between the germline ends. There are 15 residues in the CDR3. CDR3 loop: CASRNPGSSYNEQFF. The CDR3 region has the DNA TGTGCCAGCAGAAACCCGGGGTCCTCCTACAATGAGCAGTTCTTC.

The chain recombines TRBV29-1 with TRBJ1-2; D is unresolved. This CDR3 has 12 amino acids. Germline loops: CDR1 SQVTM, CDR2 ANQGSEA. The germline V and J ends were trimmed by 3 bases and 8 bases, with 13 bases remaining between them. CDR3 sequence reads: CSVEGRAPGYTF. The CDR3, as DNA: TGCAGCGTTGAGGGCAGAGCCCCCGGCTACACCTTC. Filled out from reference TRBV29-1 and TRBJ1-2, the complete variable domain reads SAVISQKPSRDICQRGTSLTIQCQVDSQVTMMFWYRQQPGQSLTLIATANQGSEATYESGFVIDKFPISRPNLTFSTLTVSNMSPEDSSIYLCSVEGRAPGYTFGSGTRLTVV.

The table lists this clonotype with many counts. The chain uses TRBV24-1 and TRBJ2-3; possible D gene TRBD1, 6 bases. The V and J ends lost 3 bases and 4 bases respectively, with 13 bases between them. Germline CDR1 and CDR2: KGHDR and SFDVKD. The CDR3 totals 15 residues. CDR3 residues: CATSDPSTGSDTQYF. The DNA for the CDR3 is TGTGCCACCAGTGATCCATCAACAGGGTCAGATACGCAGTATTTT.

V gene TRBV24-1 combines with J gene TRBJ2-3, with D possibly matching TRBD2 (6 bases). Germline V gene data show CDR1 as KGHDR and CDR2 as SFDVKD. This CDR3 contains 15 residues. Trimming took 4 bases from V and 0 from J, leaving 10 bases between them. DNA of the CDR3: TGTGCCACCAGTGACCCGGGGGAAAGCACAGATACGCAGTATTTT. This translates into CATSDPGESTDTQYF.

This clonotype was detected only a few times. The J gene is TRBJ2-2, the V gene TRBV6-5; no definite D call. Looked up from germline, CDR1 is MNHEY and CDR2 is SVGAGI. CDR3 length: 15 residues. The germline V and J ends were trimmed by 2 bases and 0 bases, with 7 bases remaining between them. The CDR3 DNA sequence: TGTGCCAGCAGTTACGGGAAGCCGAACACCGGGGAGCTGTTTTTT. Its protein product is CASSYGKPNTGELFF.

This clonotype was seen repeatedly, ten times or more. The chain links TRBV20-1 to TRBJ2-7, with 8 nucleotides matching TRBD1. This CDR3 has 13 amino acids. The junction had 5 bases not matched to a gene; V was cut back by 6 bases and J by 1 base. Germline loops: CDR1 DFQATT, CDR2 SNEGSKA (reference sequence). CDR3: CSASWDRSYEQYF. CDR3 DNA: TGCAGTGCCAGTTGGGACAGGTCCTACGAGCAGTACTTC.

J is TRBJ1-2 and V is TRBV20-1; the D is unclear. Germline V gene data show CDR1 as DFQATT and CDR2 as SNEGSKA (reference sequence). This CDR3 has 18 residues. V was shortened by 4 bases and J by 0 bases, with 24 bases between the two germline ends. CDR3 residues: CSATTIQDLYETNYGYTF. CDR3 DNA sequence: TGCAGTGCTACTACCATACAAGATTTATACGAGACTAACTATGGCTACACCTTC.

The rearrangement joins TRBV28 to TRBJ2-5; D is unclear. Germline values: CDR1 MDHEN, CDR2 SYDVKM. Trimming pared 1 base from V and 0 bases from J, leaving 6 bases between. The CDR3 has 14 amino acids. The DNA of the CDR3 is TGTGCCAGCAGTTTATCAGATTACCAAGAGACCCAGTACTTC. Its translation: CASSLSDYQETQYF.

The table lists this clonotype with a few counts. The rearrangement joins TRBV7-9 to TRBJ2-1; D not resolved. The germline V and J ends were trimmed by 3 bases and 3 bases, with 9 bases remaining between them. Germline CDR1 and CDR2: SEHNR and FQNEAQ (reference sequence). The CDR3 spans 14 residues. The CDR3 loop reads CASSLDPNYNEQFF. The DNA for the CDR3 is TGTGCCAGCAGCTTGGACCCAAACTACAATGAGCAGTTCTTC. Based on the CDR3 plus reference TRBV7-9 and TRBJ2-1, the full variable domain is DTGVSQNPRHKITKRGQNVTFRCDPISEHNRLYWYRQTLGQGPEFLTYFQNEAQLEKSRLLSDRFSAERPKGSFSTLEIQRTEQGDSAMYLCASSLDPNYNEQFFGPGTRLTVL.

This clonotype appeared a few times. For the CDR3, the DNA is TGTGCCACTACCTCTGGACAGAACTATGGCTACACCTTC. Amino acids: CATTSGQNYGYTF. This chain joins TRBV10-3 and TRBJ1-2; TRBD1 is a possible D gene (6 bases). V was trimmed by 10 bases and J by 2 bases, leaving 14 bases between them. Germline-derived CDR1 and CDR2 are ENHRY and SYGVKD. This CDR3 is 13 amino acids long.

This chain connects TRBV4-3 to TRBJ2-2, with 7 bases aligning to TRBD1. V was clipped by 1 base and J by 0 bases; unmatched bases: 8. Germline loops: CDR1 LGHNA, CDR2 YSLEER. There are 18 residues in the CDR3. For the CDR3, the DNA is TGCGCCAGCAGCCAAGTCATCGTAGGGACAGCGAACACCGGGGAGCTGTTTTTT. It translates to CASSQVIVGTANTGELFF.

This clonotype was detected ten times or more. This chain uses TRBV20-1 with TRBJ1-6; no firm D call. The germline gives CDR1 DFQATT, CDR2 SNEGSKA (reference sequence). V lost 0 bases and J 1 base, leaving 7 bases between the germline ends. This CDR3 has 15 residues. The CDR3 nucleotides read TGCAGTGCTAGAGAGCGGCAGTCCTATAATTCACCCCTCCACTTT. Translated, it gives CSARERQSYNSPLHF.

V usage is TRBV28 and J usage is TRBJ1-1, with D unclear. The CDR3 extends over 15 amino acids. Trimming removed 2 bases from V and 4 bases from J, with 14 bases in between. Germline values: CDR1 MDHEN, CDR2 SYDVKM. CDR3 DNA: TGTGCCAGCAGTTTAGAAGGGCGGAAGGTCACTGAAGCTTTCTTT. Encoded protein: CASSLEGRKVTEAFF.

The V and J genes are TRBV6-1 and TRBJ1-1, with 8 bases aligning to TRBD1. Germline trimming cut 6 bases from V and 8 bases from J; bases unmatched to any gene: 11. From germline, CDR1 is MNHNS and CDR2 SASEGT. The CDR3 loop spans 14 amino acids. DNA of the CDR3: TGTGCCAGCAGCCCCAGGGGGCTCTCCACAGAAGCTTTCTTT. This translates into CASSPRGLSTEAFF.

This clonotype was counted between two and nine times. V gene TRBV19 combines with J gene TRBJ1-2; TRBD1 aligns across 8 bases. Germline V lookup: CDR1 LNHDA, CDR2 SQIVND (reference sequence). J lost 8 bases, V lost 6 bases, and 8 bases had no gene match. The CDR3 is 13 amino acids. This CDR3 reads CASRKTGEGGYTF. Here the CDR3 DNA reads TGTGCCAGTAGAAAGACAGGGGAGGGAGGCTACACCTTC.

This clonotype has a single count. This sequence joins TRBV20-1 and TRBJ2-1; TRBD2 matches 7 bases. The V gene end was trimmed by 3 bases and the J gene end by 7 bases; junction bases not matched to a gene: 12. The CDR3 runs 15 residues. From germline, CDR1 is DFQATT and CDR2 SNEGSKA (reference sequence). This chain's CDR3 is CSASRSARRGNEQFF. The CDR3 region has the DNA TGCAGTGCTAGCCGCTCAGCGCGGCGGGGGAATGAGCAGTTCTTC.

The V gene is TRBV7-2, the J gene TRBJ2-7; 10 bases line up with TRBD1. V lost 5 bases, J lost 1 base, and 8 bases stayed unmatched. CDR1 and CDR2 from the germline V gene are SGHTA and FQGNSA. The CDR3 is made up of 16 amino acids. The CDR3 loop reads CASSPGTGEGSYEQYF. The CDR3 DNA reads TGTGCCAGCAGCCCGGGGACAGGGGAGGGTTCCTACGAGCAGTACTTC. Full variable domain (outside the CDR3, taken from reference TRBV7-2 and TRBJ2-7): GAGVSQSPSNKVTEKGKDVELRCDPISGHTALYWYRQSLGQGLEFLIYFQGNSAPDKSGLPSDRFSAERTGGSVSTLTIQRTQQEDSAVYLCASSPGTGEGSYEQYFGPGTRLTVT.

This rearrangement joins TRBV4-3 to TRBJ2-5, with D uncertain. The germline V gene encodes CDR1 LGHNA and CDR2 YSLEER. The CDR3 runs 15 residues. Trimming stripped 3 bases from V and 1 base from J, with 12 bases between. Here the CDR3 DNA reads TGCGCCAGCAGCCAGGCCGACAACAGCCAAGAGACCCAGTACTTC. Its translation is CASSQADNSQETQYF.

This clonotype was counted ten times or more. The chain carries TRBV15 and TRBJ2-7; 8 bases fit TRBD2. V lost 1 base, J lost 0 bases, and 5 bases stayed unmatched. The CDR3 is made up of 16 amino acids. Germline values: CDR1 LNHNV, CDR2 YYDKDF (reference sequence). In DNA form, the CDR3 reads TGTGCCACCAGCAGAGCCGGGGGGGCCCGCTCCTACGAGCAGTACTTC. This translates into CATSRAGGARSYEQYF.